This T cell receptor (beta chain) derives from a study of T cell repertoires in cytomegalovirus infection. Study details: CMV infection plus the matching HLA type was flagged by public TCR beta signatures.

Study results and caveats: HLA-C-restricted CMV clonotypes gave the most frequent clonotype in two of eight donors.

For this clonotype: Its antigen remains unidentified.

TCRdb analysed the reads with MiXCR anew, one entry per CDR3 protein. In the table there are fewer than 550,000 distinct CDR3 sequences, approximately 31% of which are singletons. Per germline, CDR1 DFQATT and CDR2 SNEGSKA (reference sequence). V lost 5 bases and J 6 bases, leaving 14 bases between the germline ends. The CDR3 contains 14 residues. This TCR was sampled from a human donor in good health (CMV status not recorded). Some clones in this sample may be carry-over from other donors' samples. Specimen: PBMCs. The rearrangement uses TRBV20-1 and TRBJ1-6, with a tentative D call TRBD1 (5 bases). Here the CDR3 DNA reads TGCAGTGCTGGACTGGGGGTCGGTAATTCACCCCTCCACTTT. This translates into CSAGLGVGNSPLHF.